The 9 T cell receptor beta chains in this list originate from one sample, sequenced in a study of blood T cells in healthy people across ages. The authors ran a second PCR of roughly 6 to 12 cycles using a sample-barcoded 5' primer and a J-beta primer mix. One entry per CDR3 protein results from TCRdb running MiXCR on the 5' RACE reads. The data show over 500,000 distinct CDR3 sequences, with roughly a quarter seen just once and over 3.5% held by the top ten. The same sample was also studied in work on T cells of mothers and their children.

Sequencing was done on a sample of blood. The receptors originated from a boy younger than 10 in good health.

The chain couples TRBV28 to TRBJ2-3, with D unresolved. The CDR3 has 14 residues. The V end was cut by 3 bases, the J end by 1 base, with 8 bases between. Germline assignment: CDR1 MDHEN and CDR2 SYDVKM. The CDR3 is CASSFLSGTDTQYF. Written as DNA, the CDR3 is TGTGCCAGCAGTTTCCTGAGCGGCACAGATACGCAGTATTTT. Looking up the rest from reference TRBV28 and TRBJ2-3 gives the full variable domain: DVKVTQSSRYLVKRTGEKVFLECVQDMDHENMFWYRQDPGLGLRLIYFSYDVKMKEKGDIPEGYSVSREKKERFSLILESASTNQTSMYLCASSFLSGTDTQYFGPGTRLTVL.

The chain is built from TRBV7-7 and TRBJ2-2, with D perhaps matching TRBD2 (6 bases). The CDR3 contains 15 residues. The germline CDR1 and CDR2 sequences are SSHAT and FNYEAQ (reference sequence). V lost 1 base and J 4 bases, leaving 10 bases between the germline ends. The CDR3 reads CASSLEAGGTGELFF. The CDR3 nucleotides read TGTGCCAGCAGCTTAGAAGCCGGGGGCACCGGGGAGCTGTTTTTT. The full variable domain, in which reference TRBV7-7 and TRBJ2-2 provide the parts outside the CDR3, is GAGVSQSPRYKVTKRGQDVTLRCDPISSHATLYWYQQALGQGPEFLTYFNYEAQPDKSGLPSDRFSAERPEGSISTLTIQRTEQRDSAMYRCASSLEAGGTGELFFGEGSRLTVL.

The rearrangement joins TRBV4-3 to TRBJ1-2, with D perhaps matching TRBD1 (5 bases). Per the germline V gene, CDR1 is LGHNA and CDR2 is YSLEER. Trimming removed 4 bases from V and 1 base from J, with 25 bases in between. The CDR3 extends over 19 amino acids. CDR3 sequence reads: CASSPGTSWLQPSNYGYTF. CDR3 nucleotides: TGCGCCAGCAGCCCTGGGACGTCCTGGCTTCAGCCGAGTAACTATGGCTACACCTTC.

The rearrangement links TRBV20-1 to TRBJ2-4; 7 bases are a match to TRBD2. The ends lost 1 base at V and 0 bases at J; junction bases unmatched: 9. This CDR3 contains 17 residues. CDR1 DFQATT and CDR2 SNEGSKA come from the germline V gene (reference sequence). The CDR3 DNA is TGCAGTGCTAGAGTCCAGCGGGGATTACTAGCCAAAAACATTCAGTACTTC. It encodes CSARVQRGLLAKNIQYF.

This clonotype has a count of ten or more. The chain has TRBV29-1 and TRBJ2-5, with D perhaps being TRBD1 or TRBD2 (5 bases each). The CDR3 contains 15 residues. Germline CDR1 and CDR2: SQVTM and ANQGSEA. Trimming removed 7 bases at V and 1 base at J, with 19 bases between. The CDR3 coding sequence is TGCAGCGGTAACAATCCGGGACGAAGCCAAGAGACCCAGTACTTC. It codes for CSGNNPGRSQETQYF. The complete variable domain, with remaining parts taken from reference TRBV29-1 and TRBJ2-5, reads SAVISQKPSRDICQRGTSLTIQCQVDSQVTMMFWYRQQPGQSLTLIATANQGSEATYESGFVIDKFPISRPNLTFSTLTVSNMSPEDSSIYLCSGNNPGRSQETQYFGPGTRLLVL.

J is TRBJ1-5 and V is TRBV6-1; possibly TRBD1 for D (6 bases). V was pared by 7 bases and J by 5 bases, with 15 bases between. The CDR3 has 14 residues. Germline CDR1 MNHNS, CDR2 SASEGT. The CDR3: CASIRGANDQPQHF. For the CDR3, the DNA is TGTGCCAGCATAAGGGGGGCAAACGATCAGCCCCAGCATTTT.

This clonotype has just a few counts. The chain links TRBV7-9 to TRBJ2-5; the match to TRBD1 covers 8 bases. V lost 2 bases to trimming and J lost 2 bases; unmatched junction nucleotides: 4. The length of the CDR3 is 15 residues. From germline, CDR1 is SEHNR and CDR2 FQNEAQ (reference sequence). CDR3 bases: TGTGCCAGCAGCTTACCCTGGACAGGGCAAGAGACCCAGTACTTC. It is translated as CASSLPWTGQETQYF.

The CDR3 DNA is TGCGCCAGCAGTATGGGACAGCGCGACTATGGCTACACCTTC. Protein product: CASSMGQRDYGYTF. J is TRBJ1-2 and V is TRBV5-1; TRBD1 matches at 7 bases. Germline CDR1 reads SGHRS; CDR2 reads YFSETQ. J was trimmed by 3 bases and V by 5 bases; bases with no gene match: 7. The CDR3 loop spans 14 amino acids.

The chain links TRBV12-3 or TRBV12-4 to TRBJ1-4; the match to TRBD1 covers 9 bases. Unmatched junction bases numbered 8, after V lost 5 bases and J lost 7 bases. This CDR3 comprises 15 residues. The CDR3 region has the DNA TGTGCCAGCAGTCCGTACAGGGGGCGTCGTGAAAAACTGTTTTTT. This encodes CASSPYRGRREKLFF.